The subject of this entry is one T cell receptor (beta chain). The sample holds a few counts of this clonotype. The antigen it recognizes is unknown. No much larger clone is present one base from it, and per-base qualities are unavailable. Taken from cysteine to phenylalanine, the CDR3 has 15 residues. The entry retains the CDR3 DNA only, 45 bases that are in frame from base 1. CDR1 and CDR2 were assigned from the germline V gene as MNHGY and SAAAGT. This entry comes from a study of blood T cells in healthy people across ages (dated by TCRdb to about 2015). In the study overall: In model experiments, template switching captured roughly one uniquely barcoded TCR beta cDNA molecule for every two T cells. Two additional independent replicas of 1 million unique cDNA reads from the same blood draw were analyzed for two donors (one aged 18 to 29 and one aged 80 or older). The donors were split into four age groups: young (average 16 years), middle-aged (over 35), aged (62) and long-lived (more than 80). Age-related changes in TCR beta repertoire diversity were measured in the study by deep sequencing normalized with unique cDNA molecular identifiers. Overall study outcomes, separate from this receptor: Conclusive comparison of naive and antigen-experienced compartments was prevented by the profiling of bulk unsorted PBMCs. Observed TCR beta diversity per million T cells fell roughly linearly with age, and a significant reduction was already apparent by age about 38. Compared with the aged group, the long-lived group had more naive CD4+ T cells, fewer expanded clones and increased TCR diversity, suggesting age selection. Observed TCR beta diversity correlated strongly with the percentage of naive T cells measured by flow cytometry. Total diversity estimates from one million sequenced T cells were considered lower bounds and underestimates. Donor CMV infection status was unknown, potentially confounding age-related changes in expanded clonotypes.

The donors were roughly 38 Caucasian individuals from Russia, aged roughly 6 to 90 years, who were systemically healthy. Each donor gave roughly 9.5 milliliters of peripheral blood, collected into EDTA-treated Vacutainer tubes. Ficoll-Paque density-gradient centrifugation was used to isolate PBMCs, with at least 7 million per sample. Trizol reagent was used to extract total RNA from the PBMCs, yielding at least 5.5 micrograms per sample. For every donor, flow cytometry on a PBMC aliquot measured the percentage of naive CD45RAhigh/CD27high T cells. Library generation was performed with 5' RACE. Sequencing instrument: Illumina HiSeq 2500. A second 7 to 11 cycle PCR used a sample-barcoded 5' primer and a J-beta primer mix. A unique molecular identifier was introduced onto each TCR beta cDNA molecule by a template-switch 5' adaptor carrying 12 random nucleotides. At least 2.5 million CDR3-containing paired-end reads were obtained from each sample. First-strand cDNA was synthesized from all RNA with the Mint cDNA synthesis kit, primed by a TRBC-specific oligonucleotide. Following uracil-DNA glycosylase treatment, all cDNA underwent a first 18-cycle PCR with the universal primers M1SS and BC2_uni_R. As for how the authors treated the data: For normalization, 1 million high-quality reads were randomly selected from each sample, with every read carrying a distinct molecular identifier. Reads sharing molecular identifiers were discarded rather than binned into consensus sequences. MiTCR, run with a Q25 quality threshold and the strictest error-elimination algorithm, handled CDR3 identification, clonotype clustering and error correction. A nonparametric unseen species model with Euler transformation was used to estimate a lower bound on total TCR beta diversity. The raw public data were reprocessed by TCRdb itself: fastp quality trimming at Q25, MiXCR clonotype calling, in-frame beta chains only. One record per CDR3 amino acid sequence lists the most common genes and DNA. V and J calls and clone size were set by TCRdb, not the authors. The sample data list 500,000 to 650,000 distinct CDR3 sequences, and around 27% of these were observed just once. The ten largest clones capture approximately 3.7% of the sample.

This sample was shared with a second study, whose subject was T cells of mothers and their children. Per that second paper: Nine systemically healthy Caucasian individuals, comprising three mothers and their six children, were included as donors. cDNA synthesis used all of the extracted RNA, with roughly 1.5 ug of RNA in each 15 ul reaction. In the second PCR, sample barcodes and 2-4 random nucleotides were introduced via the M1S primer. Over 8.5 million TCR beta CDR3 reads came from each mother, compared with some 3 million reads from each child. Thymic selection similarly shapes TCR recombination output in related and unrelated pairs, with minor effect from inherited differences. Normalized repertoire overlap was always slightly but never significantly higher in related than unrelated mother-child pairs. No persistent microchimeric T cell clones were detected, at a sensitivity of 90 to 100 clones per million clonotypes. Deep NGS was used in the study to compare the TCR beta repertoires of mothers and children and to look for features that separate related mother-child pairs from unrelated individuals. The mean age was roughly 36 +/- 4 years for the mothers and around 11 +/- 4 years for the children. After adapter ligation with NEBNext reagents, the libraries were sequenced on Illumina HiSeq 2000 with 100+100 nt paired-end reads. Mother and child libraries were prepared a month apart and sequenced in separate runs to prevent cross-contamination. Each donor had between about 450,000 and 2,300,000 distinct TCR beta clonotypes identified. Naive TCR beta clonotypes were estimated from low-frequency clonotypes matched to each donor's FACS-determined naive share, without sorting.

Material: blood. The rearrangement combines TRBV6-8 with TRBJ2-7; 8 nucleotides in the junction match TRBD2. TRBJ2-1 explains the end of the DNA better; the J call may be wrong. The receptor was derived from a boy aged 2-9 years in good health. CDR3 loop: CASSYGLAGFNEQFF. The base sequence is TGTGCCAGCAGTTACGGTCTAGCGGGTTTCAATGAGCAGTTCTTC.